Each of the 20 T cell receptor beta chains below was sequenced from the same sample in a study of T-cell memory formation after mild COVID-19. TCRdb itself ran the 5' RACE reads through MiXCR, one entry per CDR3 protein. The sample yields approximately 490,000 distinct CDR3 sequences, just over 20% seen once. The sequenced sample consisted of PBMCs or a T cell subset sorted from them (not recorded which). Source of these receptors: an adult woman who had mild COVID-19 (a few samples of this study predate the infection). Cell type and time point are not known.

For the CDR3, the DNA is TGTGCCAGCAGTGCCAGTAATGTCATCGAGGGGACCCAGTACTTC. Its translation is CASSASNVIEGTQYF. The chain combines TRBV12-3 or TRBV12-4 with TRBJ2-5, with a possible D match to TRBD2 (5 bases). With 5 bases removed from V and 7 bases from J, the gap between germline ends came to 20 bases. The CDR3 totals 15 residues.

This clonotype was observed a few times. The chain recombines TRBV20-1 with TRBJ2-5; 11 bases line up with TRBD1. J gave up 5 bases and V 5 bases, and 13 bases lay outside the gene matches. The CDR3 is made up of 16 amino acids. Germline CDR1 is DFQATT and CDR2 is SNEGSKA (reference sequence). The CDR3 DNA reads TGCAGTGCTCGTGATTGGACAGGGGGCATAGAGGAGACCCAGTACTTC. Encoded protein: CSARDWTGGIEETQYF.

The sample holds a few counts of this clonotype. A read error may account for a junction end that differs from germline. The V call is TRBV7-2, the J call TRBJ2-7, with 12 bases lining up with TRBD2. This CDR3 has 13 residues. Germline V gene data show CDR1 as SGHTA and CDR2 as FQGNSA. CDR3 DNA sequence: TGTGCCAGCAGCTTAGTAACTAGCGGGGGGAACCATTTC. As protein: CASSLVTSGGNHF. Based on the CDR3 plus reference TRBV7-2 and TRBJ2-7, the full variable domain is GAGVSQSPSNKVTEKGKDVELRCDPISGHTALYWYRQSLGQGLEFLIYFQGNSAPDKSGLPSDRFSAERTGGSVSTLTIQRTQQEDSAVYLCASSLVTSGGNHFGPGTRLTVT.

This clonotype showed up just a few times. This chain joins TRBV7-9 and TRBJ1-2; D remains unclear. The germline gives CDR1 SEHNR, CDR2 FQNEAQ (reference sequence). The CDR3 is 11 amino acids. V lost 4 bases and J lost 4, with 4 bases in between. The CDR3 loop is CASSSIYGYTF. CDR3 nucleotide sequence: TGTGCCAGCAGCTCCATCTATGGCTACACCTTC.

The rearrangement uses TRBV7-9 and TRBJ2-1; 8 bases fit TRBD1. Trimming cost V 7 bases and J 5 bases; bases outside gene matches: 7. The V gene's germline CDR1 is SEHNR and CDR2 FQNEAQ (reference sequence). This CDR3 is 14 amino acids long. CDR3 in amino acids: CASITGTGHNEQFF. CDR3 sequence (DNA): TGTGCCAGCATAACCGGGACAGGACACAATGAGCAGTTCTTC.

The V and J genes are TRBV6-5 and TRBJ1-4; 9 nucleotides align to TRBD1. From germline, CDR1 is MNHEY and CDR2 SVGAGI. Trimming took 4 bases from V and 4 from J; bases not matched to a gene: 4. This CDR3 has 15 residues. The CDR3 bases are TGTGCCAGCAGTTCTACAGGGGGCGGTAATGAAAAACTGTTTTTT. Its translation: CASSSTGGGNEKLFF.

As DNA, the CDR3 is TGTGCCACCTCCAGAGGAGGTGAGCAGTTCTTC. It yields the protein CATSRGGEQFF. The chain is built from TRBV24-1 and TRBJ2-1; a weak D match, TRBD2 (5 bases). Germline V gene sequence: CDR1 KGHDR, CDR2 SFDVKD. The V gene lost 9 bases and the J gene lost 9 bases, with 11 bases spanning the gap. This CDR3 is built from 11 residues.

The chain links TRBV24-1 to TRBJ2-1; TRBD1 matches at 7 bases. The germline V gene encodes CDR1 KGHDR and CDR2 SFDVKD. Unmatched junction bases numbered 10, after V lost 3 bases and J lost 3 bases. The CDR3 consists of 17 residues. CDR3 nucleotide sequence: TGTGCCACCAGTGATACGATACAGGGGACCTACTACAATGAGCAGTTCTTC. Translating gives CATSDTIQGTYYNEQFF.

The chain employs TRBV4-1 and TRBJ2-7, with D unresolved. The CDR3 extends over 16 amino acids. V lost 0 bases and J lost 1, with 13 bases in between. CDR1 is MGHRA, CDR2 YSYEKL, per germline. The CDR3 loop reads CASSQENRPRSYEQYF. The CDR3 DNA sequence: TGCGCCAGCAGCCAAGAGAATCGCCCGAGGTCCTACGAGCAGTACTTC.

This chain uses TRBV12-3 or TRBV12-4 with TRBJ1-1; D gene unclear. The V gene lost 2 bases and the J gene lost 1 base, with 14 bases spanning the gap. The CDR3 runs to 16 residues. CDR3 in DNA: TGTGCCAGCAGTTTACCGCTTGTCGGGTCGAACACTGAAGCTTTCTTT. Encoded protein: CASSLPLVGSNTEAFF.

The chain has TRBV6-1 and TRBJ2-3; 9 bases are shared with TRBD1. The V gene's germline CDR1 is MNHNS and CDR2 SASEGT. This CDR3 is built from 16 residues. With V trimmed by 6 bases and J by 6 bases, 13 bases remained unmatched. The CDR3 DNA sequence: TGTGCCAGCAGATCGGGACAGGGAGGGGGCGCGGATACGCAGTATTTT. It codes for CASRSGQGGGADTQYF.

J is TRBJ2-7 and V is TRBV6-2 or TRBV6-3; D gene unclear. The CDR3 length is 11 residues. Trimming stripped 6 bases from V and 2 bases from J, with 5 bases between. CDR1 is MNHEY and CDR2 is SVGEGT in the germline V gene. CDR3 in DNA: TGTGCCAGCAGATGGACCTACGAGCAGTACTTC. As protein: CASRWTYEQYF.

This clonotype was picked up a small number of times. Here the CDR3 reads CASSEAGYTGELFF. The CDR3 DNA follows: TGTGCCAGCAGTGAGGCGGGATACACCGGGGAGCTGTTTTTT. This chain uses TRBV6-2 or TRBV6-3 with TRBJ2-2; tentatively, D is TRBD2 (6 bases). The ends were cut back, 5 bases at V and 3 bases at J, with 10 bases in the middle. Germline CDR1 and CDR2: MNHEY and SVGEGT. The length of the CDR3 is 14 residues.

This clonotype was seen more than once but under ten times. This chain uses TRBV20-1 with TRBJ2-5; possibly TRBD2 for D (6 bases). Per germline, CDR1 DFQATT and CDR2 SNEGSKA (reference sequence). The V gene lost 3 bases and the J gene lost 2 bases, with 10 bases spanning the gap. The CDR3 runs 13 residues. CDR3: CSASPGGQETQYF. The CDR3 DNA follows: TGCAGTGCTAGTCCCGGGGGACAAGAGACCCAGTACTTC.

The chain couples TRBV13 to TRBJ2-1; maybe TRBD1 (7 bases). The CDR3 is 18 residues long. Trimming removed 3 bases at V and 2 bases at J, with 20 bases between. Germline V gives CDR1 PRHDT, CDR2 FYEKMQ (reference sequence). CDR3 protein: CASSLDRSGGGPYNEQFF. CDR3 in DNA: TGTGCCAGCAGCTTGGACAGGTCCGGGGGAGGACCCTACAATGAGCAGTTCTTC.

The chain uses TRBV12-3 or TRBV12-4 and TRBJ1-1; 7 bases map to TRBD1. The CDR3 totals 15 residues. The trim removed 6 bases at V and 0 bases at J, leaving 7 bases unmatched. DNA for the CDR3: TGTGCCAGCAGCCTCCGGGACAGCATGAACACTGAAGCTTTCTTT. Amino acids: CASSLRDSMNTEAFF.

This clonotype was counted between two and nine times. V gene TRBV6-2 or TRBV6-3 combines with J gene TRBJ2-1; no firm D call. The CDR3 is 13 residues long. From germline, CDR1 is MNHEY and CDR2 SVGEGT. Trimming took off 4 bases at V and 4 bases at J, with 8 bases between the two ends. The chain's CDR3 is CASSWRLYNEQFF. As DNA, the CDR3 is TGTGCCAGCAGTTGGCGGCTTTACAATGAGCAGTTCTTC.

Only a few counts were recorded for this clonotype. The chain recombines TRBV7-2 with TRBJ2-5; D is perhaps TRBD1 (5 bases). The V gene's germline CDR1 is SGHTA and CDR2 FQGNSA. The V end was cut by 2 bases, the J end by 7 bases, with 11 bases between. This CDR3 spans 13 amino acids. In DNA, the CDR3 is TGTGCCAGCAGCTTACAGGGTCATGGGACCCAGTACTTC. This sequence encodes CASSLQGHGTQYF.

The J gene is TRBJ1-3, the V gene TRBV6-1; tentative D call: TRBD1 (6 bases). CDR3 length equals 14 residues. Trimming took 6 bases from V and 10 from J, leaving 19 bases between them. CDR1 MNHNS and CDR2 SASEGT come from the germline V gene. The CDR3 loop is CASRTRDNEKTIYF. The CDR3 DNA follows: TGTGCCAGCAGAACCCGGGACAACGAGAAAACCATATATTTT.

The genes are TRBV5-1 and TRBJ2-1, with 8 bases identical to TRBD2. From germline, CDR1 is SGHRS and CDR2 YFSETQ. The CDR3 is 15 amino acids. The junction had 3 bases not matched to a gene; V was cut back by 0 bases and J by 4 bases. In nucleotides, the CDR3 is TGCGCCAGCAGCTTGGTGATAGCGGGGTACAATGAGCAGTTCTTC. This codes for CASSLVIAGYNEQFF. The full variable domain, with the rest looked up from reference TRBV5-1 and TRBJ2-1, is KAGVTQTPRYLIKTRGQQVTLSCSPISGHRSVSWYQQTPGQGLQFLFEYFSETQRNKGNFPGRFSGRQFSNSRSEMNVSTLELGDSALYLCASSLVIAGYNEQFFGPGTRLTVL.